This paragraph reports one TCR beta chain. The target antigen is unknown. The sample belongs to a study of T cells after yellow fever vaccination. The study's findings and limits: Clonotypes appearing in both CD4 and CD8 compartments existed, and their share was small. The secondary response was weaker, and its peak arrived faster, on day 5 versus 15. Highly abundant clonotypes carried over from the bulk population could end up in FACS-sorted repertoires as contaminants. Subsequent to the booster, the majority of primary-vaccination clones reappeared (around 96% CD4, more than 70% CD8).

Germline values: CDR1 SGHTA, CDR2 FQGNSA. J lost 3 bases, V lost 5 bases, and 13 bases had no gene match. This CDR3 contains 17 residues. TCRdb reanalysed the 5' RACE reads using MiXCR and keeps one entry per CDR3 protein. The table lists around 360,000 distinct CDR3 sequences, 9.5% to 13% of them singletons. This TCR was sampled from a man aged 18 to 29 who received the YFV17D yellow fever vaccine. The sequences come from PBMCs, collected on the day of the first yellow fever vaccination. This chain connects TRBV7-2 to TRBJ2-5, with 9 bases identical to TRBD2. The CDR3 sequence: CASSPRWGLAGEETQYF. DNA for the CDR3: TGTGCCAGCAGCCCGCGTTGGGGGTTAGCGGGGGAAGAGACCCAGTACTTC. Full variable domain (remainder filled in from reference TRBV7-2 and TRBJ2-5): GAGVSQSPSNKVTEKGKDVELRCDPISGHTALYWYRQSLGQGLEFLIYFQGNSAPDKSGLPSDRFSAERTGGSVSTLTIQRTQQEDSAVYLCASSPRWGLAGEETQYFGPGTRLLVL.